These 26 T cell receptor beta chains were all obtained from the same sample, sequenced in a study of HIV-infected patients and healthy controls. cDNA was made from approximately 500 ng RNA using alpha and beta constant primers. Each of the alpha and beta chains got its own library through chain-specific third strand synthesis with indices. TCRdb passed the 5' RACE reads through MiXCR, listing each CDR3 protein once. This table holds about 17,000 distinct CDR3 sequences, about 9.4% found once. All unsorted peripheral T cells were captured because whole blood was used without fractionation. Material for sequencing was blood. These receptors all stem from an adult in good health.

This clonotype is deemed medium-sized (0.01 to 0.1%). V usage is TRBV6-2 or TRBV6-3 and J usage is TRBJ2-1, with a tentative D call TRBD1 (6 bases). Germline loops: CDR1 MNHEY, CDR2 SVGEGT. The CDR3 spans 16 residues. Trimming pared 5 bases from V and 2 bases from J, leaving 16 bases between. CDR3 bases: TGTGCCAGCAGTAAGATGAGGACAGAGACCTACAATGAGCAGTTCTTC. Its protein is CASSKMRTETYNEQFF.

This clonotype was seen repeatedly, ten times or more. As DNA, the CDR3 is TGTGCCAGCAGGCTAGCGGGATCGAACACCGGGGAGCTGTTTTTT. Protein product: CASRLAGSNTGELFF. The V call is TRBV6-2 or TRBV6-3, the J call TRBJ2-2, with TRBD2 matching over 9 bases. The junction had 2 bases not matched to a gene; V was cut back by 6 bases and J by 0 bases. This CDR3 comprises 15 residues. Germline V gives CDR1 MNHEY, CDR2 SVGEGT.

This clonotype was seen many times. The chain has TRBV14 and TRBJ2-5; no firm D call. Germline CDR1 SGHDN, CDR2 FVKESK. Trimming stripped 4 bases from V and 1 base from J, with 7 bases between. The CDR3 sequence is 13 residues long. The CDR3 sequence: CASSLAPQETQYF. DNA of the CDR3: TGTGCCAGCAGCCTCGCTCCCCAAGAGACCCAGTACTTC.

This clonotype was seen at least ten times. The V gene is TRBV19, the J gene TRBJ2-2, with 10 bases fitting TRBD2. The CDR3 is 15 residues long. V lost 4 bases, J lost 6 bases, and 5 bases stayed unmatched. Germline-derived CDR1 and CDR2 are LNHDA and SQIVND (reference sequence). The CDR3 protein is CASSTASGSAGELFF. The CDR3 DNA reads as TGTGCCAGTAGTACGGCTAGCGGGAGCGCCGGGGAGCTGTTTTTT.

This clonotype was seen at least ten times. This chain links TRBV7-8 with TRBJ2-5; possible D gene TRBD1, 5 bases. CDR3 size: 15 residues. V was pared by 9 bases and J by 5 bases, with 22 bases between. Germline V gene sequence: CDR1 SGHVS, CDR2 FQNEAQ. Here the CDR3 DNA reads TGTGCCAGTCAGGTTAGGGGCGGCTCCCCGGAGACCCAGTACTTC. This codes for CASQVRGGSPETQYF.

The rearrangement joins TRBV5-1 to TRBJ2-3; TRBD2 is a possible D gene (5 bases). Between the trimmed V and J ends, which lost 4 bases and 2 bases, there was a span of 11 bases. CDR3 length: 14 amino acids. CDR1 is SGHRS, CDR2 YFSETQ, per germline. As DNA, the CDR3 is TGCGCCAGCAGCGTGGACTCTCCCACAGATACGCAGTATTTT. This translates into CASSVDSPTDTQYF.

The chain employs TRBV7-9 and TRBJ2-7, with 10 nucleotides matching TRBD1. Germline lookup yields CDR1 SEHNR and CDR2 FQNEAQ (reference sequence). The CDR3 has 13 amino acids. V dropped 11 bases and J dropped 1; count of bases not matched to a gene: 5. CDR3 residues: CAGTGAGSYEQYF. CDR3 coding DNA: TGTGCCGGGACAGGGGCCGGATCCTACGAGCAGTACTTC.

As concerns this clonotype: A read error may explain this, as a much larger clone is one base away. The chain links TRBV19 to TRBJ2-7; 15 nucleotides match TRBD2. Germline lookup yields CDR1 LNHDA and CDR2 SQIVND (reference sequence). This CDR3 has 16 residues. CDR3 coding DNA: TGTGCCAGTAGGGCGAAGGGACTAGCGGGAGGCCACGAGCAGTGCTTC. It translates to CASRAKGLAGGHEQCF.

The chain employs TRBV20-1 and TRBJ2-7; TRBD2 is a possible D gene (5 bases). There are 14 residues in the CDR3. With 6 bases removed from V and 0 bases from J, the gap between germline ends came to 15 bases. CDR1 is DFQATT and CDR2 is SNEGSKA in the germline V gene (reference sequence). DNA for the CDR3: TGCAGTGCCCAGAGTGAGGACTTCTCCTACGAGCAGTACTTC. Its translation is CSAQSEDFSYEQYF.

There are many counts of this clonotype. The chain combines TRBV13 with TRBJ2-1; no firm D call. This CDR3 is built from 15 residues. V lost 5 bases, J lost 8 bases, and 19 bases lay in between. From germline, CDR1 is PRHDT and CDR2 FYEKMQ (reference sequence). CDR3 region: CASSLPGPGIDEQFF. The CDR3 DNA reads TGTGCCAGCAGCCTACCGGGCCCTGGGATCGATGAGCAGTTCTTC.

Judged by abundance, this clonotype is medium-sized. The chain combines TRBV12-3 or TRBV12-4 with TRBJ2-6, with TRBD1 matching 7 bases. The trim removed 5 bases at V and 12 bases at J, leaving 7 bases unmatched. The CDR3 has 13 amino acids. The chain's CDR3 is CASSQGTAPVLTF. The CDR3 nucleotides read TGTGCCAGCAGTCAAGGGACAGCACCCGTCCTGACTTTC.

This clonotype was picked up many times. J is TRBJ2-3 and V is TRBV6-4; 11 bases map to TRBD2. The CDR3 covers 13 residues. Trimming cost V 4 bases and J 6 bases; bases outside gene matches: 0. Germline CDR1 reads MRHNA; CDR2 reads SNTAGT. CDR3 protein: CASSASGRDTQYF. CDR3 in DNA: TGTGCCAGCAGTGCTAGCGGGAGGGATACGCAGTATTTT.

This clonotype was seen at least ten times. CDR3 nucleotides: TGCGCCGGTTCTCTGCGGGAGCAGTACTTC. Translating gives CAGSLREQYF. The rearrangement links TRBV4-3 to TRBJ2-7; D call uncertain. V was cut by 11 bases and J by 7 bases, with 12 bases left in between. The CDR3 length is 10 residues. CDR1 LGHNA and CDR2 YSLEER come from the germline V gene.

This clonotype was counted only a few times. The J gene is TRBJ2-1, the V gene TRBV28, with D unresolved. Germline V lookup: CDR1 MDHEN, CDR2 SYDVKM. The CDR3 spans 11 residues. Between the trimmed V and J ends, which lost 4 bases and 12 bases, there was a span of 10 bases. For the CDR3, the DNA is TGTGCCAGCAGTTCGCCCGTCGGGCAGTTCTTC. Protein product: CASSSPVGQFF.

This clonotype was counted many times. Here the CDR3 reads CASSQRQPQHF. CDR3 DNA: TGTGCCAGCAGTCAGAGACAGCCCCAGCATTTT. The chain combines TRBV12-3 or TRBV12-4 with TRBJ1-5; D unclear. Trimming took off 5 bases at V and 7 bases at J, with 6 bases between the two ends. CDR3 size: 11 residues.

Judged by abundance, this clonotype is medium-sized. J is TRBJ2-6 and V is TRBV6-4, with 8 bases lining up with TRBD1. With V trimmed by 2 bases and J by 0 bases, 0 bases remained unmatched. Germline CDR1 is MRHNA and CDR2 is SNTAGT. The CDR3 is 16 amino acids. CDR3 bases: TGTGCCAGCAGTGACACAGGGGGCTCTGGGGCCAACGTCCTGACTTTC. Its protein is CASSDTGGSGANVLTF.

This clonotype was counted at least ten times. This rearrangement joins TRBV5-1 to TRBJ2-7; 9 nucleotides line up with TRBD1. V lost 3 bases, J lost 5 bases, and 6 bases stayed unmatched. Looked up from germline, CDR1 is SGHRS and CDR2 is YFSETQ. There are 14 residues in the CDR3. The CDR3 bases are TGCGCCAGCAGCTCCAGGACAGGGGCGGACGAGCAGTACTTC. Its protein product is CASSSRTGADEQYF.

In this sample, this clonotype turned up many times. CDR3 protein: CASSIRRNYHYNEQFF. Here the CDR3 DNA reads TGTGCCAGTAGTATACGGCGGAATTACCACTACAATGAGCAGTTCTTC. The chain combines TRBV19 with TRBJ2-1; D is ambiguous. The V gene's germline CDR1 is LNHDA and CDR2 SQIVND (reference sequence). Trimming stripped 2 bases from V and 3 bases from J, with 14 bases between. The CDR3 has 16 amino acids. Filled out from reference TRBV19 and TRBJ2-1, the complete variable domain reads DGGITQSPKYLFRKEGQNVTLSCEQNLNHDAMYWYRQDPGQGLRLIYYSQIVNDFQKGDIAEGYSVSREKKESFPLTVTSAQKNPTAFYLCASSIRRNYHYNEQFFGPGTRLTVL.

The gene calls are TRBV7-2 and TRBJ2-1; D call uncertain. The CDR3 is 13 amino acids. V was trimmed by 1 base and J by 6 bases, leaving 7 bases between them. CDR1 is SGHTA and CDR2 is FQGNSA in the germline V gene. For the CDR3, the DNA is TGTGCCAGCAGCTTAGGGACCCCCAATGAGCAGTTCTTC. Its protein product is CASSLGTPNEQFF.

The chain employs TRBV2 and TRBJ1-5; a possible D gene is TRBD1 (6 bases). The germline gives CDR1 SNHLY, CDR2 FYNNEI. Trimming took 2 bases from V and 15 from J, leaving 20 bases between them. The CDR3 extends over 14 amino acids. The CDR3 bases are TGTGCCAGCAGTGAAAGGGGCTGGGGGCAATTATCGCATTTT. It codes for CASSERGWGQLSHF.

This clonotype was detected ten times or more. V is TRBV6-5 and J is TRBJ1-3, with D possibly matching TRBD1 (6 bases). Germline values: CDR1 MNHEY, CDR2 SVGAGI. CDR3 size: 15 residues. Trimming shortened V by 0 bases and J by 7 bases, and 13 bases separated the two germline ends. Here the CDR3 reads CASSYSRTGSNTIYF. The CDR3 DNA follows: TGTGCCAGCAGTTACTCGAGAACAGGGAGTAACACCATATATTTT.

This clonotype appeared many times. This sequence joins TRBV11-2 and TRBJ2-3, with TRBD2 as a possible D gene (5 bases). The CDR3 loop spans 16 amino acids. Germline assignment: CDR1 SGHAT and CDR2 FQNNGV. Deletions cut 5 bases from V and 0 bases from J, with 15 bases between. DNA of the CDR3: TGTGCCAGCAGCCTGCCCGGGCGGAGGAGCACAGATACGCAGTATTTT. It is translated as CASSLPGRRSTDTQYF.

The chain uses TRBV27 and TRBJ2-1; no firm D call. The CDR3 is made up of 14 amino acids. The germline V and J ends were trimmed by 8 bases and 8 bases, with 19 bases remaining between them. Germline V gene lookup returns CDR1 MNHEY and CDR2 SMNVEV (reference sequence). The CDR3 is CASGRKADTDEQFF. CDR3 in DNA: TGTGCCAGCGGCCGGAAGGCCGATACCGATGAGCAGTTCTTC.

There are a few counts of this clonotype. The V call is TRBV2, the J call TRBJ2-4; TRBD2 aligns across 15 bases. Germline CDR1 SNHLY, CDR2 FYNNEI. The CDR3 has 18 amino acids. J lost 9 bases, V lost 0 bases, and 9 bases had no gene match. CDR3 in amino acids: CASSEAPGLAGGQAIQYF. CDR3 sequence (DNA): TGTGCCAGCAGTGAAGCTCCCGGACTAGCGGGAGGGCAGGCCATTCAGTACTTC.

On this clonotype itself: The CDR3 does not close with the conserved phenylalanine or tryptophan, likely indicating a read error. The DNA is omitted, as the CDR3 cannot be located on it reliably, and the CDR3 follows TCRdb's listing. The CDR3: CSVEGTTDTQDG. The J gene is TRBJ2-3, the V gene TRBV29-1. From germline, CDR1 is SQVTM and CDR2 ANQGSEA. The CDR3 is 12 residues long, ends included.

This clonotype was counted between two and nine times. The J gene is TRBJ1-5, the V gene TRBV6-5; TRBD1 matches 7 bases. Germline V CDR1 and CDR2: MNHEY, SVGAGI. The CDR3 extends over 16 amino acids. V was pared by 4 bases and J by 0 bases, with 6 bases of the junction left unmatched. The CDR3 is CASSSGGGFSNQPQHF. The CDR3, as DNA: TGTGCCAGCAGTTCAGGGGGGGGTTTTAGCAATCAGCCCCAGCATTTT.